One TCR beta chain is described in this entry. Its antigen is currently unknown. These data are taken from a study of cytomegalovirus exposure and HLA in healthy donors. Study-wide points: Sequences of the TCR beta chain were said to predict the HLA-A and HLA-B alleles of most subjects accurately.

PCR involved 60 Vbeta and 13 Jbeta primers. Assay used: immunoSEQ multiplex PCR; TCRdb lists only in-frame clones, some missing. The table has 150,000 to 200,000 clones, around three quarters seen once. The receptor's source is a woman in her thirties or forties in good health and CMV-seronegative. What was sequenced was PBMCs.

The chain's CDR3 is CASSHGTGDDEQYF. Written as DNA, the CDR3 is TGTGCCAGCAGCCACGGGACAGGGGACGACGAGCAGTACTTC. The V and J genes are TRBV7-3 and TRBJ2-7, with 10 bases fitting TRBD1. Germline V gives CDR1 SGHTA, CDR2 FQGTGA. V was clipped by 5 bases and J by 5 bases; unmatched bases: 6. The CDR3 consists of 14 residues.